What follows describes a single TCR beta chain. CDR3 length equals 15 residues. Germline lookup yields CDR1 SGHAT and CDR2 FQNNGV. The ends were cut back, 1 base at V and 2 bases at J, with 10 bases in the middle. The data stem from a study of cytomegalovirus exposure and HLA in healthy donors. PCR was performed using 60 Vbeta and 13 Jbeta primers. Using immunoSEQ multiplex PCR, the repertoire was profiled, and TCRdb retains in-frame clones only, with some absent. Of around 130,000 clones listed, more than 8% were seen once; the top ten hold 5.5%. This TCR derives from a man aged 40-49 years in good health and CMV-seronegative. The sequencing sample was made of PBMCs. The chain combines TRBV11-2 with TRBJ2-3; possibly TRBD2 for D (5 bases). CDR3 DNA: TGTGCCAGCAGCTTAGCGGGATTCGACACAGATACGCAGTATTTT. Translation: CASSLAGFDTDTQYF.